This T cell receptor beta chain was captured in a study of CD8+ T cells in alopecia areata. Notes on the study in general: Mice showed clearer TCR sharing than patients did, a gap that was possibly HLA-related. Tofacitinib significantly decreased scalp clonality and expanded CD8+ clones among top 100. In blood and scalp, many expanded lesional clones persisted during tofacitinib.

Sample treatment: oral pan-JAK inhibitor, 5-10 mg twice daily. Collection of lesional scalp punch biopsies and peripheral blood was performed in alopecia areata patients. Following extraction, RNA underwent reverse transcription to cDNA, which served as the sequencing template. Data came from immunoSEQ multiplex PCR; TCRdb stores just in-frame clones and leaves some out. This repertoire shows about 250,000 clones, 60% found once; its top ten account for roughly 0.88%. Trimming pared 0 bases from V and 4 bases from J, leaving 6 bases between. CDR1 and CDR2 (germline): LNHNV, YYDKDF (reference sequence). The CDR3 sequence is 13 residues long. A word on this clone: The antigen is undetermined.

The source material was CD4+ T cells sorted from blood, sampled between weeks 51 and 54, from a patient treated with tofacitinib. The chain couples TRBV15 to TRBJ2-5; D remains unclear. The TCR originated in a human donor with alopecia areata. This CDR3 is CATSRDQAETQYF. The CDR3 nucleotides are TGTGCCACCAGCAGAGATCAGGCAGAGACCCAGTACTTC.